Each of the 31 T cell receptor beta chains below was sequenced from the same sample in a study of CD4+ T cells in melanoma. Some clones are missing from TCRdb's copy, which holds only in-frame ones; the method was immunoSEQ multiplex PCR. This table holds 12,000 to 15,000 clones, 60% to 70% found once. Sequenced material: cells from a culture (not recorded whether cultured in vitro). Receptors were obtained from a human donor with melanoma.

This chain's CDR3 is CASSFQGYYGYTF. CDR3 DNA: TGTGCCAGCAGTTTTCAGGGGTACTATGGCTACACCTTC. This chain links TRBV27 with TRBJ1-2, with a weak D call TRBD1 (6 bases). Germline V gene sequence: CDR1 MNHEY, CDR2 SMNVEV (reference sequence). V was trimmed by 3 bases and J by 3 bases, leaving 8 bases between them. The CDR3 runs 13 residues.

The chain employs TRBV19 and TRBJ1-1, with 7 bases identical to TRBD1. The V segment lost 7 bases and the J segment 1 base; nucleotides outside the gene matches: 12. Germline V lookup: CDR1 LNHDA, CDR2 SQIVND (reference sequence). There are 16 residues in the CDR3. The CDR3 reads CASTQGPGQPNTEAFF. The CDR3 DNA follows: TGTGCCAGTACCCAGGGGCCGGGACAGCCGAACACTGAAGCTTTCTTT.

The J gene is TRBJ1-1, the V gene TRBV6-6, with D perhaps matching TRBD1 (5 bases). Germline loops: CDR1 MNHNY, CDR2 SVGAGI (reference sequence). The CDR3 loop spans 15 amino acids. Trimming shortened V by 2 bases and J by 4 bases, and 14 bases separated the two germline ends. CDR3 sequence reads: CASSYGARVVTEAFF. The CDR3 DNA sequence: TGTGCCAGCAGTTACGGGGCCAGGGTGGTCACTGAAGCTTTCTTT.

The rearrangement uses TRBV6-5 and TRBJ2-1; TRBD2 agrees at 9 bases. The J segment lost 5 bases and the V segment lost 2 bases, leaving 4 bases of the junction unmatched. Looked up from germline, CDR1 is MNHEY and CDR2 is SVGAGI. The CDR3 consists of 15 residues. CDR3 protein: CASSYQRGAHNEQFF. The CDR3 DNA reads TGTGCCAGCAGTTACCAGCGGGGGGCGCACAATGAGCAGTTCTTC.

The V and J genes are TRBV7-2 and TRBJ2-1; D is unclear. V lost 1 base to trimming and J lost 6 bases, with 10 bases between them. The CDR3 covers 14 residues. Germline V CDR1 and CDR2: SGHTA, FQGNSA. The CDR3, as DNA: TGTGCCAGCAGCTTAGATCCAGACTCCAATGAGCAGTTCTTC. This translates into CASSLDPDSNEQFF.

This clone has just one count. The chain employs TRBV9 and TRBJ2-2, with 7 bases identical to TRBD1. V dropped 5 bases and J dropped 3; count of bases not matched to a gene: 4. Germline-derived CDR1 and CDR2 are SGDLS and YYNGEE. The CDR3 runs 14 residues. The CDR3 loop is CASSATGDTGELFF. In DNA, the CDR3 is TGTGCCAGCAGTGCCACAGGGGACACCGGGGAGCTGTTTTTT.

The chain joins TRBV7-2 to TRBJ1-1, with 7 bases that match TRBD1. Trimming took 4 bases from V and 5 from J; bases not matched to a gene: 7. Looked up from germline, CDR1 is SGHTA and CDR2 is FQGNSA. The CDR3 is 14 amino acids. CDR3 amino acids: CASSSSNRGTEAFF. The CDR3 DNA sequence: TGTGCCAGCAGCTCCAGCAACAGGGGAACTGAAGCTTTCTTT.

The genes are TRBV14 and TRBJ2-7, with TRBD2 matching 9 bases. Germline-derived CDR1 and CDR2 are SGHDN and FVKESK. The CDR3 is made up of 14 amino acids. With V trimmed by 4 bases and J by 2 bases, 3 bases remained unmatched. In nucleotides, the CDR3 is TGTGCCAGCAGCCTGGCGGGGGGGACCTACGAGCAGTACTTC. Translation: CASSLAGGTYEQYF. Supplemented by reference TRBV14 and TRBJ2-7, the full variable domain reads EAGVTQFPSHSVIEKGQTVTLRCDPISGHDNLYWYRRVMGKEIKFLLHFVKESKQDESGMPNNRFLAERTGGTYSTLKVQPAELEDSGVYFCASSLAGGTYEQYFGPGTRLTVT.

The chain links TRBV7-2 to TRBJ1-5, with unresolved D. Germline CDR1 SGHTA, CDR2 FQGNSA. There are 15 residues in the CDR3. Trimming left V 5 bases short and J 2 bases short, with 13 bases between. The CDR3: CASSLLGGGNQPQHF. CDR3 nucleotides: TGTGCCAGCAGCCTCTTAGGTGGTGGCAATCAGCCCCAGCATTTT. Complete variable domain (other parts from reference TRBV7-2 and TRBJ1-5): GAGVSQSPSNKVTEKGKDVELRCDPISGHTALYWYRQSLGQGLEFLIYFQGNSAPDKSGLPSDRFSAERTGGSVSTLTIQRTQQEDSAVYLCASSLLGGGNQPQHFGDGTRLSIL.

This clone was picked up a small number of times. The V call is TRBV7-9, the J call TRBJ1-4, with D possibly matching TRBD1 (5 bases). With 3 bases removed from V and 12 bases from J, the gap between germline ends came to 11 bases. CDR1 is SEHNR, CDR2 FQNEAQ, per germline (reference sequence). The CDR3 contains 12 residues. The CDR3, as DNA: TGTGCCAGCAGCTTTCGTCAGGGCCAACTGTTTTTT. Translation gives CASSFRQGQLFF.

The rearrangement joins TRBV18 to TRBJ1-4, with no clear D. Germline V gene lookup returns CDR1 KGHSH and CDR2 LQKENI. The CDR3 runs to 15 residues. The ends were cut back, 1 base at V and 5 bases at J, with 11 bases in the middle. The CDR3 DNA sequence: TGTGCCAGCTCACCACGAACCGGCCTAAATGAAAAACTGTTTTTT. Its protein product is CASSPRTGLNEKLFF.

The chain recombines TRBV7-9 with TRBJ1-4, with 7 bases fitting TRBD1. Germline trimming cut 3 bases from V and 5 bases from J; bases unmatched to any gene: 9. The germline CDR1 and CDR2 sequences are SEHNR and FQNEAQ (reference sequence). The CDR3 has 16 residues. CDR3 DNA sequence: TGTGCCAGCAGCTTGTCCGCTCAGGGGGGAAATGAAAAACTGTTTTTT. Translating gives CASSLSAQGGNEKLFF.

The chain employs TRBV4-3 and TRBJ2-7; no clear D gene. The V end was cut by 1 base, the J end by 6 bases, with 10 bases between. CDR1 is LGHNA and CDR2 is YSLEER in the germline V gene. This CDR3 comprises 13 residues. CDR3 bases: TGCGCCAGCAGCCAAGGAGAGGAGCGCGAGCAGTACTTC. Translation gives CASSQGEEREQYF.

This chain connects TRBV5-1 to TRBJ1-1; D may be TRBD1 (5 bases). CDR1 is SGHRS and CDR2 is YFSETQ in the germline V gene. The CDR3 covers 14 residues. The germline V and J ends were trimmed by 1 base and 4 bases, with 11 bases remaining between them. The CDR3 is CASSLQDQGTEAFF. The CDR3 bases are TGCGCCAGCAGCTTGCAGGATCAGGGCACTGAAGCTTTCTTT.

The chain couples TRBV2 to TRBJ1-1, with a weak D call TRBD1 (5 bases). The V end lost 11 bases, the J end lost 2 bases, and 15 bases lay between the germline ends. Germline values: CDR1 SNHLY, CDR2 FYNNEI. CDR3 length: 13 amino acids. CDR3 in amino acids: CAGRRGANTEAFF. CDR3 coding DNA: TGTGCCGGGAGGCGTGGGGCTAACACTGAAGCTTTCTTT.

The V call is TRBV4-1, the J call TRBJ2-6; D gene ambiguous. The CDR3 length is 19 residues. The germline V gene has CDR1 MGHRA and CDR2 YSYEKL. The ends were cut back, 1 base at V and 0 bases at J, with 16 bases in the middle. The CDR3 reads CASSQVPIPPFSGANVLTF. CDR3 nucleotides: TGCGCCAGCAGCCAAGTCCCCATTCCTCCCTTCTCTGGGGCCAACGTCCTGACTTTC.

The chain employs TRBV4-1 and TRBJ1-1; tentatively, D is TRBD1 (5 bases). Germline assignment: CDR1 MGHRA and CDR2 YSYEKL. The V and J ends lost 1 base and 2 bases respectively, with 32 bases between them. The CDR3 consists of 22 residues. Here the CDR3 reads CASSQVGLKRQADSGGNTEAFF. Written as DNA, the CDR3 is TGCGCCAGCAGCCAAGTTGGTTTGAAGCGTCAGGCCGATTCGGGGGGTAACACTGAAGCTTTCTTT.

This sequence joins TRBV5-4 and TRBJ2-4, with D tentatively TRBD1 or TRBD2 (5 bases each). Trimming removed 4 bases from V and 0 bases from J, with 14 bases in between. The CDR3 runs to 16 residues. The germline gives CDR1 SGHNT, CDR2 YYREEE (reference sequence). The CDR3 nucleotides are TGTGCCAGCAGCGTCCGGGGCGACCTAGCCAAAAACATTCAGTACTTC. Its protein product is CASSVRGDLAKNIQYF. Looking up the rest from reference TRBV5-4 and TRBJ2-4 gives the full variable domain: ETGVTQSPTHLIKTRGQQVTLRCSSQSGHNTVSWYQQALGQGPQFIFQYYREEENGRGNFPPRFSGLQFPNYSSELNVNALELDDSALYLCASSVRGDLAKNIQYFGAGTRLSVL.

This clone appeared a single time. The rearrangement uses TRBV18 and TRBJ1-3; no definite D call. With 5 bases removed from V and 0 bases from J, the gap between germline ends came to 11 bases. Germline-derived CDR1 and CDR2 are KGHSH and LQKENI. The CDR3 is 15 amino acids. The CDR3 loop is CASSEGPNSGNTIYF. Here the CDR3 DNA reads TGTGCCAGCTCAGAAGGACCGAACTCTGGAAACACCATATATTTT.

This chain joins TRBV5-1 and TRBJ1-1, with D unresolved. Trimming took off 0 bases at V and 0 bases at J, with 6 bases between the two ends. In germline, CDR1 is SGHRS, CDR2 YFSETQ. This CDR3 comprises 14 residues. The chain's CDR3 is CASSLGVLNTEAFF. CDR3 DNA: TGCGCCAGCAGCTTGGGGGTCCTGAACACTGAAGCTTTCTTT.

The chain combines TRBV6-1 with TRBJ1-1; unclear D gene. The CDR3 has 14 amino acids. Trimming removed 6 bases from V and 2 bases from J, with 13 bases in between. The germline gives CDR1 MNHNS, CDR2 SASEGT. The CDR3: CASSSWTVNTEAFF. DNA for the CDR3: TGTGCCAGCAGCTCCTGGACGGTAAACACTGAAGCTTTCTTT.

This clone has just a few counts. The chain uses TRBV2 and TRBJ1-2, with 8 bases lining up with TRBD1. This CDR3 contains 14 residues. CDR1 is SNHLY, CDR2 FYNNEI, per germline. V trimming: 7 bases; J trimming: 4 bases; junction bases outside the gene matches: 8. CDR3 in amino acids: CASIGTGGAYGYTF. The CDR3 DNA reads TGTGCCAGCATTGGGACAGGAGGGGCCTATGGCTACACCTTC. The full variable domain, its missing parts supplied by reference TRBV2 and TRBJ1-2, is EPEVTQTPSHQVTQMGQEVILRCVPISNHLYFYWYRQILGQKVEFLVSFYNNEISEKSEIFDDQFSVERPDGSNFTLKIRSTKLEDSAMYFCASIGTGGAYGYTFGSGTRLTVV.

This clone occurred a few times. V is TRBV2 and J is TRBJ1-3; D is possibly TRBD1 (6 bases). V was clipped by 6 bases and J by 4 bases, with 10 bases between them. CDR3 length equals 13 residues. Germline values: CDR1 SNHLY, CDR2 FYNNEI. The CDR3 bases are TGTGCCAGCAGACTGGGACACGGAAACACCATATATTTT. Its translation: CASRLGHGNTIYF.

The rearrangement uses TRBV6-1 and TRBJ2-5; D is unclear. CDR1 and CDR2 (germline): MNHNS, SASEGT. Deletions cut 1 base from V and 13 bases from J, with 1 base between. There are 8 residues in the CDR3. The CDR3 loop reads CASSEVYF. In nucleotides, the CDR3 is TGTGCCAGCAGTGAAGTGTACTTC.

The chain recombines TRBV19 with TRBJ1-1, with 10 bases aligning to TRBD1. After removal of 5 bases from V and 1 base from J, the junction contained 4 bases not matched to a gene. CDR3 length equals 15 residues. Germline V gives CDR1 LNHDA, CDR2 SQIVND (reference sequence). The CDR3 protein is CASSHGDRGNTEAFF. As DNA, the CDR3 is TGTGCCAGTAGTCACGGGGACAGGGGGAACACTGAAGCTTTCTTT.

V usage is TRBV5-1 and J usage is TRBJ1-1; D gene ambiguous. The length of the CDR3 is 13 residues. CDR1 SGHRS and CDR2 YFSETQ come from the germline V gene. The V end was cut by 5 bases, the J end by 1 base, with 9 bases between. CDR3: CASRPTRNTEAFF. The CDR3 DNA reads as TGCGCCAGCAGACCGACAAGGAACACTGAAGCTTTCTTT.

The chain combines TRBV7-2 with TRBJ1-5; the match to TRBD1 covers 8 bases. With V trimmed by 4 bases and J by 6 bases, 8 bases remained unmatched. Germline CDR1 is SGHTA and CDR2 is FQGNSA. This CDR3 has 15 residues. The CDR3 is CASSSGQAIGQPQHF. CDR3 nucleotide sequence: TGTGCCAGCAGCTCGGGACAGGCCATCGGTCAGCCCCAGCATTTT.

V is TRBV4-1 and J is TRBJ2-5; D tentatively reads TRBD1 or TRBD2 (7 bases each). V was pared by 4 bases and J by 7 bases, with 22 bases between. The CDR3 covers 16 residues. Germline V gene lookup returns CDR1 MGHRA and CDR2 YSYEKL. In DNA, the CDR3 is TGCGCCAGCAGCCCGTCGGGAGGAAGCGGGGACAGGACCCAGTACTTC. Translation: CASSPSGGSGDRTQYF.

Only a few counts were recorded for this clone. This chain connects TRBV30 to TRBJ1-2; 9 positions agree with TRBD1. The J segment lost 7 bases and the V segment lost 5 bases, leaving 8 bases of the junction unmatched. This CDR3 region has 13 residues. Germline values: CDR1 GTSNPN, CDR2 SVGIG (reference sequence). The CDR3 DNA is TGTGCCTGGGATCCCGGGACAGGGAGTGGCTACACCTTC. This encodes CAWDPGTGSGYTF. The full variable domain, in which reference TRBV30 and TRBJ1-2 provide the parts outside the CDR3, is SQTIHQWPATLVQPVGSPLSLECTVEGTSNPNLYWYRQAAGRGLQLLFYSVGIGQISSEVPQNLSASRPQDRQFILSSKKLLLSDSGFYLCAWDPGTGSGYTFGSGTRLTVV.

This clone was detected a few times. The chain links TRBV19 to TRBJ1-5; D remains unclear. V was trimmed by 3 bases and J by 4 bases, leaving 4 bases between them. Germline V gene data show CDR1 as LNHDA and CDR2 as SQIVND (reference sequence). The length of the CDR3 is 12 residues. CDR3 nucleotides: TGTGCCAGTAGTATTGATAATCAGCCCCAGCATTTT. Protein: CASSIDNQPQHF.

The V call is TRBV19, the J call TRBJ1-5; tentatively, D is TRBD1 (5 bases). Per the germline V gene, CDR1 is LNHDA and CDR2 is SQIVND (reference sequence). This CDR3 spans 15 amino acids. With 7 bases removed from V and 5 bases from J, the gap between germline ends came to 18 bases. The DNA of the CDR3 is TGTGCCAGTACTCAAACGGGCAGGGACCATCAGCCCCAGCATTTT. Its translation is CASTQTGRDHQPQHF. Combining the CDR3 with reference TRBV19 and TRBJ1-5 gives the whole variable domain DGGITQSPKYLFRKEGQNVTLSCEQNLNHDAMYWYRQDPGQGLRLIYYSQIVNDFQKGDIAEGYSVSREKKESFPLTVTSAQKNPTAFYLCASTQTGRDHQPQHFGDGTRLSIL.